These T cell receptor beta chains were read from a single sample in a study of tumor-infiltrating lymphocytes in primary liver carcinoma. TCRdb redid the calling of the multiplex PCR reads with MiXCR, one entry per CDR3 protein. This table has over 100,000 distinct CDR3 sequences, less than 75% appearing once. Sequenced input: tumor-adjacent normal liver tissue. The receptors were gathered from a woman between 55 and 75 years old with primary liver carcinoma and hepatitis B virus infection. Each CDR3 is given with its conserved first and last residue. D genes are given only for firm matches. Clone size is stated in some rows and not others, as once, few, many or a class when expanded.

D gene: TRBD2
V gene: TRBV29-1
CDR3 length: 14
clone size: once
J gene: TRBJ2-1
CDR3 DNA: TGCAGCGTTGTATGGACTAGAGGGGCCAATGAGCAATTCTTC
CDR3 protein: CSVVWTRGANEQFF

D gene: .
V gene: TRBV6-1
CDR3 length: 16
clone size: .
J gene: TRBJ1-1
CDR3 DNA: TGTGCCAACAGTGAAGAGAAGGCGAGGCTGGACACTGAAGCTTTCTTT
CDR3 protein: CANSEEKARLDTEAFF

D gene: TRBD1
V gene: TRBV18
CDR3 length: 14
clone size: few
J gene: TRBJ2-7
CDR3 DNA: TGTGCCAGCTCACGGGGACAGGGTTACTACGAGCAGTACTTC
CDR3 protein: CASSRGQGYYEQYF

D gene: TRBD2
V gene: TRBV19
CDR3 length: 16
clone size: .
J gene: TRBJ2-5
CDR3 DNA: TGTGCCAGTAGTACGTCGACTAGCGGGGACCAAGAGACCCAGTACTTC
CDR3 protein: CASSTSTSGDQETQYF

D gene: .
V gene: TRBV7-9
CDR3 length: 14
clone size: .
J gene: TRBJ2-2
CDR3 DNA: TGTGCCAGCAACTTAACTGAAGGGACCGGGGAGCTGTTTTTT
CDR3 protein: CASNLTEGTGELFF

D gene: TRBD2
V gene: TRBV20-1
CDR3 length: 17
clone size: .
J gene: TRBJ2-3
CDR3 DNA: TGCAGTGCTGGCTCGACTAGCGGGAGGCGTACCACAGATACGCAGTATTTT
CDR3 protein: CSAGSTSGRRTTDTQYF

D gene: .
V gene: TRBV5-1
CDR3 length: 14
clone size: .
J gene: TRBJ1-1
CDR3 DNA: TGCGCCAGCAGCTTGGCACAAGGGAACACAGAAGCTTTCTTT
CDR3 protein: CASSLAQGNTEAFF

D gene: .
V gene: TRBV12-3/TRBV12-4
CDR3 length: 11
clone size: once
J gene: TRBJ2-1
CDR3 DNA: TGTGCCAGCAACCTCTTAAATGAGCAATCCTTC
CDR3 protein: CASNLLNEQSF

D gene: TRBD2
V gene: TRBV12-3/TRBV12-4
CDR3 length: 15
clone size: .
J gene: TRBJ2-2
CDR3 DNA: TGTACCAGCATTCACACTAGCGGGGAAATCGGGGAGCTGTTTTTT
CDR3 protein: CTSIHTSGEIGELFF

D gene: TRBD1
V gene: TRBV5-6
CDR3 length: 14
clone size: .
J gene: TRBJ2-7
CDR3 DNA: TGTGGCAGCAGACTCGACAGGGGAAATTACGAGCAGTACTTC
CDR3 protein: CGSRLDRGNYEQYF

D gene: TRBD2
V gene: TRBV29-1
CDR3 length: 15
clone size: .
J gene: TRBJ2-3
CDR3 DNA: TGCAGCATTGTAGTAGCGGGAGGGCCGGGGGATACGCAGTATTTT
CDR3 protein: CSIVVAGGPGDTQYF

D gene: .
V gene: TRBV5-4
CDR3 length: 14
clone size: .
J gene: TRBJ2-1
CDR3 DNA: TGTACCAGCAGCTTGGTACCAGCCCACAATGGGCAGTTCTTC
CDR3 protein: CTSSLVPAHNGQFF

D gene: .
V gene: TRBV28
CDR3 length: 15
clone size: .
J gene: TRBJ1-5
CDR3 DNA: TGTGCCAGCAGTCAGAGCGGGGGGTTCAATCAGCCCCAGCATTTT
CDR3 protein: CASSQSGGFNQPQHF

D gene: TRBD2
V gene: TRBV28
CDR3 length: 17
clone size: .
J gene: TRBJ2-1
CDR3 DNA: TGTGCCAGCAGTTTATTTGCTTGCAGCGGGGCTTACAGTGAGCAGTTCTTC
CDR3 protein: CASSLFACSGAYSEQFF

D gene: .
V gene: TRBV11-2
CDR3 length: 14
clone size: medium-sized
J gene: TRBJ2-3
CDR3 DNA: TGTGCCAGCAGCTTAGGGGTAGTAACAGATACGCAGTATTTT
CDR3 protein: CASSLGVVTDTQYF

D gene: TRBD1
V gene: TRBV5-1
CDR3 length: 14
clone size: .
J gene: TRBJ1-1
CDR3 DNA: TGTACCAGCAGCGACTCGACAGGGGGCAAGGGGGCTTTCTTT
CDR3 protein: CTSSDSTGGKGAFF

D gene: .
V gene: TRBV11-1
CDR3 length: 15
clone size: few
J gene: TRBJ1-1
CDR3 DNA: TGTGCCAGCAGCTACCGACGGAGGCGGAACACTGAAGCTTTCTTT
CDR3 protein: CASSYRRRRNTEAFF

D gene: .
V gene: TRBV29-1
CDR3 length: 12
clone size: many
J gene: TRBJ1-3
CDR3 DNA: TGCAGCCATACCTCTGAGGGGGACACCATATATTTT
CDR3 protein: CSHTSEGDTIYF

D gene: .
V gene: TRBV6-2/TRBV6-3
CDR3 length: 13
clone size: .
J gene: TRBJ2-3
CDR3 DNA: TGTGCCAACAGTTACTCTGGCACAGATACGGAGTATTTT
CDR3 protein: CANSYSGTDTEYF

D gene: .
V gene: TRBV12-3/TRBV12-4
CDR3 length: 13
clone size: .
J gene: TRBJ1-1
CDR3 DNA: TGTGCCAGTAACCGACCCGGGGGCACTGAAGCTCTCTTT
CDR3 protein: CASNRPGGTEALF

D gene: .
V gene: TRBV30
CDR3 length: 13
clone size: .
J gene: TRBJ1-1
CDR3 DNA: TGTGCCTGGAGTCGAAGCAGGGTGTCCGGAGCTTTCTTT
CDR3 protein: CAWSRSRVSGAFF

D gene: .
V gene: TRBV12-3/TRBV12-4
CDR3 length: 16
clone size: .
J gene: TRBJ2-2
CDR3 DNA: TGTGCCAGCAGGCAAACTGGGGGTACGAACAACGGGGAGCTGTTTTTT
CDR3 protein: CASRQTGGTNNGELFF

D gene: TRBD1
V gene: TRBV6-1
CDR3 length: 14
clone size: .
J gene: TRBJ2-2
CDR3 DNA: TGTGCCAGTGGGACAGGGGTAGACACCAGGGACCTGTTTTTT
CDR3 protein: CASGTGVDTRDLFF

D gene: .
V gene: TRBV6-6
CDR3 length: 15
clone size: many
J gene: TRBJ1-5
CDR3 DNA: TGTGCCAGCCGGAACGGGGGGGCTAGCAATCAGCCCCAGCATTTT
CDR3 protein: CASRNGGASNQPQHF

D gene: .
V gene: TRBV6-5
CDR3 length: 13
clone size: .
J gene: TRBJ1-2
CDR3 DNA: TGCGCCAGCAGCTATGGGACGCACGATGGCAACACCTTC
CDR3 protein: CASSYGTHDGNTF

D gene: .
V gene: TRBV15
CDR3 length: 14
clone size: few
J gene: TRBJ2-7
CDR3 DNA: TGTGCCACCAGCAGAGATATGCGAGGCTACGAGCAGTACTTC
CDR3 protein: CATSRDMRGYEQYF

D gene: .
V gene: TRBV5-1
CDR3 length: 15
clone size: few
J gene: TRBJ2-6
CDR3 DNA: TGCGCCAGTAGCTTGGCCGGGGCTAGGGCCAACGTCCTGACTTTC
CDR3 protein: CASSLAGARANVLTF

D gene: TRBD2
V gene: TRBV5-1
CDR3 length: 16
clone size: many
J gene: TRBJ2-3
CDR3 DNA: TGCGCCAGCAGCACTACCGCGGGAGTAACCCCAGATACGCAGTATTTT
CDR3 protein: CASSTTAGVTPDTQYF

D gene: TRBD1
V gene: TRBV5-1
CDR3 length: 13
clone size: many
J gene: TRBJ2-3
CDR3 DNA: TGCGCCACCAAGACAGGGTCCACAGATACGCAGTATTTT
CDR3 protein: CATKTGSTDTQYF

D gene: .
V gene: TRBV29-1
CDR3 length: 18
clone size: .
J gene: TRBJ2-2
CDR3 DNA: TGCAGCGTTGAAGTTTTGTCCAGGGACCTGCTGAACACTGGGGAGCCGTTTTTT
CDR3 protein: CSVEVLSRDLLNTGEPFF

D gene: .
V gene: TRBV7-8
CDR3 length: 12
clone size: many
J gene: TRBJ2-3
CDR3 DNA: TGTGCCAGCAGCCCGAGCGGAGATACGCAGTATTTT
CDR3 protein: CASSPSGDTQYF

D gene: TRBD1
V gene: TRBV5-1
CDR3 length: 15
clone size: .
J gene: TRBJ2-1
CDR3 DNA: TGCGCCAGCAGCCCGTGGACAGGCTCCTACAATGAGCAGCTCTTC
CDR3 protein: CASSPWTGSYNEQLF

D gene: .
V gene: TRBV5-5
CDR3 length: 15
clone size: .
J gene: TRBJ2-1
CDR3 DNA: TGTACCAGCAGCTTACGCGGGGCTGAAACCAATGAGCAGTTCTTC
CDR3 protein: CTSSLRGAETNEQFF

D gene: .
V gene: TRBV28
CDR3 length: 13
clone size: .
J gene: TRBJ1-6
CDR3 DNA: TGTGCCAGCAGTTTGATCGTGGGTTCACCCCTCCACTTT
CDR3 protein: CASSLIVGSPLHF

D gene: .
V gene: TRBV4-3
CDR3 length: 15
clone size: .
J gene: TRBJ1-6
CDR3 DNA: TGCGCCAGTAGCCAAGGGAGCTCCTGTAATTCACCCCTCCACTTT
CDR3 protein: CASSQGSSCNSPLHF

D gene: TRBD1
V gene: TRBV11-2
CDR3 length: 21
clone size: once
J gene: TRBJ2-1
CDR3 DNA: TGTGCCAGCAGCTTAGGATGGGCTAGTGGAAGGACAGGCAAAACCTACAATGAGGAGTTCTTC
CDR3 protein: CASSLGWASGRTGKTYNEEFF

D gene: TRBD2
V gene: TRBV12-3/TRBV12-4
CDR3 length: 16
clone size: few
J gene: TRBJ2-1
CDR3 DNA: TGTGTCAGCAGTCCCAGGAGCGGGAGGGCCGGGAATGAGCAGTTCTTT
CDR3 protein: CVSSPRSGRAGNEQFF

D gene: .
V gene: TRBV5-1
CDR3 length: 12
clone size: .
J gene: TRBJ1-4
CDR3 DNA: TGTACCAGCAGCGGACAGAATGGGAAACTGTTTTTT
CDR3 protein: CTSSGQNGKLFF

D gene: TRBD2
V gene: TRBV5-1
CDR3 length: 17
clone size: .
J gene: TRBJ2-2
CDR3 DNA: TGCGCTATCAGCCCCGGGACTAGCGGGAGTATCACCGGGGAGCTGTTTTTT
CDR3 protein: CAISPGTSGSITGELFF

D gene: TRBD2
V gene: TRBV29-1
CDR3 length: 15
clone size: once
J gene: TRBJ2-7
CDR3 DNA: TGCAGCATTGCCCGACTAGCGGGGGCCCTTGGGGAGCAGTACTTC
CDR3 protein: CSIARLAGALGEQYF

D gene: .
V gene: TRBV12-3/TRBV12-4
CDR3 length: 13
clone size: many
J gene: TRBJ2-1
CDR3 DNA: TGTGCCAGCAGTTACAGAGAAGACAATGAGCAGTTCTTC
CDR3 protein: CASSYREDNEQFF

D gene: .
V gene: TRBV29-1
CDR3 length: 13
clone size: .
J gene: TRBJ2-3
CDR3 DNA: TGCAGCGTGGAAGTAGAGGTAGGAGATACGCAGTATTTT
CDR3 protein: CSVEVEVGDTQYF

D gene: .
V gene: TRBV29-1
CDR3 length: 14
clone size: .
J gene: TRBJ2-1
CDR3 DNA: TGCAGCGTTGGACCCCAGCCTTCCTACAATGAGCAGTTCTTC
CDR3 protein: CSVGPQPSYNEQFF

D gene: .
V gene: TRBV6-1
CDR3 length: 18
clone size: .
J gene: TRBJ2-7
CDR3 DNA: TGTGCCAGCAGTGATAGCATGAAGGGAGCGGCAAGGGGCAACGAGCAGTACTTC
CDR3 protein: CASSDSMKGAARGNEQYF

D gene: TRBD1
V gene: TRBV11-3
CDR3 length: 22
clone size: .
J gene: TRBJ1-1
CDR3 DNA: TGTACCAGCAGCCCCTTATTGAGGACAGGAGAACAAAGGGCCAACTTGAATACTGAAGCTTTCTTT
CDR3 protein: CTSSPLLRTGEQRANLNTEAFF

D gene: .
V gene: TRBV10-3
CDR3 length: 19
clone size: .
J gene: TRBJ2-7
CDR3 DNA: TGTGCCATCAGTGAGCCGATACGATTGATAGGGGGGGCTCCCTATGAGCAGTACTTC
CDR3 protein: CAISEPIRLIGGAPYEQYF

D gene: .
V gene: TRBV11-2
CDR3 length: 15
clone size: few
J gene: TRBJ2-1
CDR3 DNA: TGTGCCAGCAGCACACGGGAGTGGTCCTACATTGAGCAGTTCTTC
CDR3 protein: CASSTREWSYIEQFF

D gene: .
V gene: TRBV11-3
CDR3 length: 16
clone size: .
J gene: TRBJ1-5
CDR3 DNA: TGTGCCAGCACACTTAGGACGGGCCATAGCAATCAGCCCCAGCATTTT
CDR3 protein: CASTLRTGHSNQPQHF

D gene: TRBD1
V gene: TRBV11-2
CDR3 length: 15
clone size: .
J gene: TRBJ2-7
CDR3 DNA: TGTGCCAGCAGCTACGCAGGACAGGGGGCACTAGAGCAGTACTTC
CDR3 protein: CASSYAGQGALEQYF

D gene: TRBD2
V gene: TRBV6-5
CDR3 length: 15
clone size: .
J gene: TRBJ2-3
CDR3 DNA: TGTGCCAGCAGGAGAGCGGGAGTGAACACAGATACGCAGTATTTT
CDR3 protein: CASRRAGVNTDTQYF

D gene: .
V gene: TRBV9
CDR3 length: 16
clone size: .
J gene: TRBJ2-3
CDR3 DNA: TGTGCCAGCAGCCCGAGACTAGGGGGAGGCACAGTTACGCAGTATTTT
CDR3 protein: CASSPRLGGGTVTQYF

D gene: .
V gene: TRBV4-2
CDR3 length: 16
clone size: .
J gene: TRBJ1-3
CDR3 DNA: TGTGCCAGGAACCAAATCGGACAGACTTCTGGAAACACCATATATTTT
CDR3 protein: CARNQIGQTSGNTIYF

D gene: .
V gene: TRBV11-2
CDR3 length: 15
clone size: .
J gene: TRBJ2-3
CDR3 DNA: TGTGCCAGCAGCTCAGACAGGATCCCAACAGGTACGCAGTATTTT
CDR3 protein: CASSSDRIPTGTQYF

D gene: TRBD2
V gene: TRBV11-3
CDR3 length: 14
clone size: .
J gene: TRBJ2-1
CDR3 DNA: TGTGCCAGCTCAACCGGGACTAGAAGCAATGAGCTGTTCTTC
CDR3 protein: CASSTGTRSNELFF